The 4 T cell receptor beta chains below come from one sample, sequenced in a study of vaccination effects on CD4 cells after COVID-19 (dated by TCRdb to 2022 to 2024). Antigens for these TCRs are unknown. The protocol used for the library was the immunoSEQ multiplex PCR assay. TCRdb holds this immuneACCESS table with in-frame rearrangements only. Some clones are missing; in checked studies, unresolved V genes explain under half, and the rest has no known cause. The table for this sample lists under 35,000 clones; 55% to 75% of them were counted only once. The ten largest clonotypes hold approximately 9.1% of the sample. The ViraFEST assay stimulated PBMC with viral peptide pools and then used TCR sequencing to identify antigen-specific CD4+ T cell clonotypes by expansion. After about 9 days of culture, CD4+ T cells were isolated with the EasySep CD4+ T cell isolation kit. Each participant received two doses of an mRNA SARS-CoV-2 vaccine, either BNT162b2 or mRNA-1273.

Material: CD4+ T cells from PBMCs cultured with HCoV-NL63 spike peptides, obtained after COVID-19 vaccination. Reading the label with the study, this specimen's cell subset or site is: HCoV-NL63 spike overlapping peptide pool stimulation. The source of these receptors is a human donor who received a COVID-19 vaccine.

The chain links TRBV6-5 to TRBJ1-6; TRBD1 might be the D (5 bases). The ends were cut back, 4 bases at V and 7 bases at J, with 11 bases in the middle. Germline assignment: CDR1 MNHEY and CDR2 SVGAGI. The CDR3 contains 14 residues. CDR3 sequence: CASSSDSSNSPLHF. The CDR3 nucleotides are TGTGCCAGCAGTTCCGACAGCTCCAATTCACCCCTCCACTTT.

The gene calls are TRBV9 and TRBJ1-2; 8 bases are a match to TRBD1. Trimming removed 4 bases from V and 7 bases from J; junction bases left unmatched: 6. CDR1 and CDR2 from the germline V gene are SGDLS and YYNGEE. The CDR3 has 13 residues. The CDR3 bases are TGTGCCAGCAGCTCTACAGGGGGAATTGGCTACACCTTC. Protein: CASSSTGGIGYTF. The full variable domain, with the rest looked up from reference TRBV9 and TRBJ1-2, is DSGVTQTPKHLITATGQRVTLRCSPRSGDLSVYWYQQSLDQGLQFLIQYYNGEERAKGNILERFSAQQFPDLHSELNLSSLELGDSALYFCASSSTGGIGYTFGSGTRLTVV.

V and J are TRBV5-4 and TRBJ2-7; weak D call: TRBD1 (6 bases). Germline CDR1 is SGHNT and CDR2 is YYREEE (reference sequence). V shed 4 bases and J shed 6 bases, with 14 bases lying between them. This CDR3 has 13 residues. In DNA, the CDR3 is TGTGCCAGCAGCCGAGACAGGCAGTCCGAGCAGTACTTC. It yields the protein CASSRDRQSEQYF.

The chain carries TRBV19 and TRBJ2-2; D gene ambiguous. This CDR3 has 16 residues. Germline CDR1 reads LNHDA; CDR2 reads SQIVND (reference sequence). Trimming took off 5 bases at V and 4 bases at J, with 17 bases between the two ends. The CDR3, as DNA: TGTGCCAGTAGTGTATATGGCCGAGAGGCCACCGGGGAGCTGTTTTTT. Protein sequence: CASSVYGREATGELFF. Variable domain in full (rest from reference TRBV19 and TRBJ2-2): DGGITQSPKYLFRKEGQNVTLSCEQNLNHDAMYWYRQDPGQGLRLIYYSQIVNDFQKGDIAEGYSVSREKKESFPLTVTSAQKNPTAFYLCASSVYGREATGELFFGEGSRLTVL.